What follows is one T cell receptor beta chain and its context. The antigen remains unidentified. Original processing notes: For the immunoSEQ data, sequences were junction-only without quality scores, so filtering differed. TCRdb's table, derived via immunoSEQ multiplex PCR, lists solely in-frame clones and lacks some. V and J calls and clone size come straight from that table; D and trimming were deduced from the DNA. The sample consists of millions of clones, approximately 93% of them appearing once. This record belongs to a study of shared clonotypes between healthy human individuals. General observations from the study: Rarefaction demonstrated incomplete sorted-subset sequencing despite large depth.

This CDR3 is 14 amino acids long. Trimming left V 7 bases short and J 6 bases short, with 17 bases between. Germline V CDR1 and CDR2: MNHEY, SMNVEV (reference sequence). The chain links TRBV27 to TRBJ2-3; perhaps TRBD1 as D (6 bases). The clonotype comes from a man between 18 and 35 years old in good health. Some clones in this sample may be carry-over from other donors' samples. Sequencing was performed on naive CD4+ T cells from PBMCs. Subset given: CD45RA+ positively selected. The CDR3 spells CASKSLGALDTQYF. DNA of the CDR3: TGTGCCAGCAAATCGTTGGGGGCATTGGATACGCAGTATTTT.